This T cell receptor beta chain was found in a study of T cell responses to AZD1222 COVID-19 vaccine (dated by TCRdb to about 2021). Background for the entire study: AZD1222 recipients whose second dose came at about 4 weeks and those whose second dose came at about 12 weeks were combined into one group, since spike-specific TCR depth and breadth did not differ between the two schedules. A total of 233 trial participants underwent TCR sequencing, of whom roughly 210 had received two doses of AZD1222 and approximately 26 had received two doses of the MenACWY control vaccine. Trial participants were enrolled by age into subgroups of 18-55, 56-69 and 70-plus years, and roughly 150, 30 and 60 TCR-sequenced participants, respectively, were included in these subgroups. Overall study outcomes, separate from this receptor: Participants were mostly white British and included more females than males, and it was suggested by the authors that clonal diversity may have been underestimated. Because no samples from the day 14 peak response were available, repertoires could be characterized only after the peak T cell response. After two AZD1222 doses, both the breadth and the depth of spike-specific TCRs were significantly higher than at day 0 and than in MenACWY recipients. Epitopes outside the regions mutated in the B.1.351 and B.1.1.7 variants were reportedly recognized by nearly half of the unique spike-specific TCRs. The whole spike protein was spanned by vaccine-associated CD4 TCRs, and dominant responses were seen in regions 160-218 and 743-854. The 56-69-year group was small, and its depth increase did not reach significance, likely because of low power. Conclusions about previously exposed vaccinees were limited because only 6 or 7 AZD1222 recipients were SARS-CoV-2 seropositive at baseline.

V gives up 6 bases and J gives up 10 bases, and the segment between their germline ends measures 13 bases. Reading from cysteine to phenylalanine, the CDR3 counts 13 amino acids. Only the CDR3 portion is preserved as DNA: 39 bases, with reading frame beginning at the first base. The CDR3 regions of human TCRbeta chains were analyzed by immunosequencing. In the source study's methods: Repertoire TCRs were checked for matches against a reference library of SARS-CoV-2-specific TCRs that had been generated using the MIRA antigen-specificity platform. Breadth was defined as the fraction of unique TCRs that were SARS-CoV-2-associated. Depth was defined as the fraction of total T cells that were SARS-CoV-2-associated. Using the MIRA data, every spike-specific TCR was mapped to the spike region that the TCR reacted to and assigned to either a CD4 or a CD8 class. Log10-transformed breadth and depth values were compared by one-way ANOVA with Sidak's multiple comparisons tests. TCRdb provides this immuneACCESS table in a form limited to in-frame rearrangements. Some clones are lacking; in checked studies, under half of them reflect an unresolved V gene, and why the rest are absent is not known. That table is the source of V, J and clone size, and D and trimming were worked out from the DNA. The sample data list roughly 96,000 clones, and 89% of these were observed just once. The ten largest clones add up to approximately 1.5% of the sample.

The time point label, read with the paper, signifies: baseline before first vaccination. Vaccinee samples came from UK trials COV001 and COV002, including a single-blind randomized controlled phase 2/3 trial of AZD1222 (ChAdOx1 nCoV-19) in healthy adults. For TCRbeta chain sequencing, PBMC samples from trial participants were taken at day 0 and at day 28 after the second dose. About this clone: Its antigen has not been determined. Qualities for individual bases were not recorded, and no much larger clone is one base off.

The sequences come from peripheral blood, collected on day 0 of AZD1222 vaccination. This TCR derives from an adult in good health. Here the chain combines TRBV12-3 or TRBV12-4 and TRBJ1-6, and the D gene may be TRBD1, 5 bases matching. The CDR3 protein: CASSRDPGSPLHF. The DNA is TGTGCCAGCAGCCGGGACCCCGGGTCACCCCTCCACTTT.